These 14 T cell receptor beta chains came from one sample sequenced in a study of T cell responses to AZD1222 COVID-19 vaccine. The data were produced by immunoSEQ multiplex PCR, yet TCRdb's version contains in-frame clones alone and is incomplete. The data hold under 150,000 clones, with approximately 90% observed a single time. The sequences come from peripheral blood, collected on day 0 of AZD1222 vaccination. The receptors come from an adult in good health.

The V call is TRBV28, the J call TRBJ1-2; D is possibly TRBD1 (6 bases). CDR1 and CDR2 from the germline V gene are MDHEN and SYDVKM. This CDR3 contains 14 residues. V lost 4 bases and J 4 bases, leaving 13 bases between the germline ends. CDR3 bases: TGTGCCAGCAGTTGGGGAACAGGGTCCTATGGCTACACCTTC. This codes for CASSWGTGSYGYTF.

CDR3 protein: CASSPPDSYGYTF. CDR3 bases: TGTGCCAGCAGTCCCCCTGACAGCTATGGCTACACCTTC. V usage is TRBV28 and J usage is TRBJ1-2, with a tentative D call TRBD1 (5 bases). CDR1 is MDHEN, CDR2 SYDVKM, per germline. Deletions cut 5 bases from V and 4 bases from J, with 11 bases between. The CDR3 runs 13 residues.

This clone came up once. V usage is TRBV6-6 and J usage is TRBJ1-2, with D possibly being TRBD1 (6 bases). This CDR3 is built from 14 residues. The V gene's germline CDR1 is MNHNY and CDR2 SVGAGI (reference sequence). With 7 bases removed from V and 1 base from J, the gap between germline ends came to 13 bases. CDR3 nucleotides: TGTGCCAGCAACCGAGACAGGTTTAACTATGGCTACACCTTC. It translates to CASNRDRFNYGYTF.

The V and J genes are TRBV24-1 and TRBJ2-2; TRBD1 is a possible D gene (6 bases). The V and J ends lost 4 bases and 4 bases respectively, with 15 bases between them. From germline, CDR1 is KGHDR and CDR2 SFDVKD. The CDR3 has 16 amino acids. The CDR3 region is CATSEPLQGSTGELFF. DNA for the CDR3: TGTGCCACCAGTGAACCTCTCCAGGGGAGCACCGGGGAGCTGTTTTTT.

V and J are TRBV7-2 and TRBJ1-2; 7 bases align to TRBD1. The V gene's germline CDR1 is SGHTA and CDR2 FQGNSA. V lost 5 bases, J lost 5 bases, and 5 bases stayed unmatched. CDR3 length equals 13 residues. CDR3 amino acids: CASSTGQLYGYTF. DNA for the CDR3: TGTGCCAGCAGCACGGGACAGTTGTATGGCTACACCTTC.

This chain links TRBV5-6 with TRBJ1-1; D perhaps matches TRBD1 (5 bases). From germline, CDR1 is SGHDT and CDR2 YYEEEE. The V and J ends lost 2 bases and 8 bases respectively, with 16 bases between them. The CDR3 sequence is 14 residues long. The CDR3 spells CASSFYETAKEAFF. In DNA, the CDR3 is TGTGCCAGCAGCTTTTATGAGACAGCAAAAGAAGCTTTCTTT.

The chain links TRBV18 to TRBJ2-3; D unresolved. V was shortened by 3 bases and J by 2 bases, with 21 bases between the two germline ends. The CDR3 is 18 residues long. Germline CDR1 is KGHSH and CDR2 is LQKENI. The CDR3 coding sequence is TGTGCCAGCTCACCCGGAGACTTCTACCCAACACTCACAGATACGCAGTATTTT. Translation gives CASSPGDFYPTLTDTQYF.

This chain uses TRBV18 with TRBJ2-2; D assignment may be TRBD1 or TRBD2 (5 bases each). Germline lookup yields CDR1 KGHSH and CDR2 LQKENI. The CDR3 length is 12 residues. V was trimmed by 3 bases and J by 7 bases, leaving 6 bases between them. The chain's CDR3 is CASSPGDGELFF. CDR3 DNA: TGTGCCAGCTCACCGGGGGACGGGGAGCTGTTTTTT.

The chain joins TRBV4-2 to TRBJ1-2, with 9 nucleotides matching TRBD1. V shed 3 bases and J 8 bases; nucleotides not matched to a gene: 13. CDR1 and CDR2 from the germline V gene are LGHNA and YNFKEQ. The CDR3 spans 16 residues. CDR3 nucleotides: TGTGCCAGCAGCCATGCCCGAAACAGGGGGCAAAGCGGCTACACCTTC. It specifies CASSHARNRGQSGYTF.

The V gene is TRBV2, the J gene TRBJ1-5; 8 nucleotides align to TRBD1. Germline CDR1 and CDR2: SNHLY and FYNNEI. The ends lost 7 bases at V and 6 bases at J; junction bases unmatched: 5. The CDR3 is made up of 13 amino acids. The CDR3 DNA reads TGTGCCAGCAAGGAGACAGGGGCTCAGCCCCAGCATTTT. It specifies CASKETGAQPQHF.

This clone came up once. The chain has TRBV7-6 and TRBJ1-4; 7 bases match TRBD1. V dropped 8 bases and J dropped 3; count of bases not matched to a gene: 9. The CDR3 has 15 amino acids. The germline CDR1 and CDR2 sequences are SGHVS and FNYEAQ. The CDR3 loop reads CASSSGGASNEKLFF. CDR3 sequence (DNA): TGTGCCAGCTCATCAGGGGGTGCATCTAATGAAAAACTGTTTTTT.

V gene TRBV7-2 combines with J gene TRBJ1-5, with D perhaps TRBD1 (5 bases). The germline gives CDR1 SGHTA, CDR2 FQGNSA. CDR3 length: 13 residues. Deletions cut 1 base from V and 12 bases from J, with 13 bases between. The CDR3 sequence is CASSLEGSLNQHF. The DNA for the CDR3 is TGTGCCAGCAGCTTAGAGGGGAGCCTTAACCAGCATTTT. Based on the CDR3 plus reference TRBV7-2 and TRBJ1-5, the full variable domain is GAGVSQSPSNKVTEKGKDVELRCDPISGHTALYWYRQSLGQGLEFLIYFQGNSAPDKSGLPSDRFSAERTGGSVSTLTIQRTQQEDSAVYLCASSLEGSLNQHFGDGTRLSIL.

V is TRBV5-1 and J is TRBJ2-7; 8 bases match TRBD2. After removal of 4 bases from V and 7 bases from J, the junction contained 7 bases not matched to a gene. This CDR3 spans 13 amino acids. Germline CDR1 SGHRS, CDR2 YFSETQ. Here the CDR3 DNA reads TGCGCCAGCAGCAGGTCCGGGACTAGAGAGCAGTACTTC. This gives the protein CASSRSGTREQYF.

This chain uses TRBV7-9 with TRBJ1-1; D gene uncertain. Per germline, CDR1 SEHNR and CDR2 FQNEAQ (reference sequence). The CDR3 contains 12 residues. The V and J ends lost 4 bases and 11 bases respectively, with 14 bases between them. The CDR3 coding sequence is TGTGCCAGCAGCTCCACGGGCCTGGAGGCTTTCTTT. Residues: CASSSTGLEAFF.